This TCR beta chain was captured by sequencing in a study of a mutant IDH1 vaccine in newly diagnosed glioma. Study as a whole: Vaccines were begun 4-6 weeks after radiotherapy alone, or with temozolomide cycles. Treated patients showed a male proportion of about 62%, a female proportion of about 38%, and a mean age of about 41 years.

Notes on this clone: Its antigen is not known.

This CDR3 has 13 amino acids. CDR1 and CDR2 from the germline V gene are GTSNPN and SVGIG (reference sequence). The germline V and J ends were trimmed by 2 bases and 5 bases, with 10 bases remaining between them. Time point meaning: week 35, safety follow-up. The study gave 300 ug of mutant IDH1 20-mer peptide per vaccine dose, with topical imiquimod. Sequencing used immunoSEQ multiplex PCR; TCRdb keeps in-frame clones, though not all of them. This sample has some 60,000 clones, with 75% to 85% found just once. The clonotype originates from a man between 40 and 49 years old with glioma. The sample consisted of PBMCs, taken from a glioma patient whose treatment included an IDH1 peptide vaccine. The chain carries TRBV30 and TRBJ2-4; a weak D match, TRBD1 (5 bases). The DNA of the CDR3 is TGTGCCTGGAGTACCGACAGTGAAAACATTCAGTACTTC. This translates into CAWSTDSENIQYF. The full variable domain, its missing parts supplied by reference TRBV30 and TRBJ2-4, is SQTIHQWPATLVQPVGSPLSLECTVEGTSNPNLYWYRQAAGRGLQLLFYSVGIGQISSEVPQNLSASRPQDRQFILSSKKLLLSDSGFYLCAWSTDSENIQYFGAGTRLSVL.